The TCR beta chain described here comes from a study of cytomegalovirus exposure and HLA in healthy donors. Study information: Early on, a data release was issued that held some 85 million unique TCRs from HLA-typed donors. Notes on the study in general: Presence/absence analyses supposed approximately even sequencing depth among donors. Cytomegalovirus status, reportedly, was diagnosed with high specificity and sensitivity by the classifier.

The PCR made use of 60 Vbeta and 13 Jbeta primers. Original processing methods: About 11 million of about 80 million unique TCR beta chains were shared, per a later count. Produced via immunoSEQ multiplex PCR; TCRdb's table is partial and in-frame only. The V and J calls and the clone size are those of that table, but D and trimming were determined from the DNA. The sample lists about 200,000 clones; 65% to 80% were seen once. Concerning this clone: Its antigen is currently unknown. Different DNA sequences within this sample yield the same CDR3.

In germline, CDR1 is MDHEN, CDR2 SYDVKM. Trimming cost V 3 bases and J 3 bases; bases outside gene matches: 3. This CDR3 region has 14 residues. The source material was PBMCs. The sequence was obtained from a man over 45 in good health and CMV-seronegative. The chain combines TRBV28 with TRBJ1-2; 8 nucleotides line up with TRBD1. CDR3 nucleotides: TGTGCCAGCAGTTTGTTGGACAGGGACTATGGCTACACCTTC. Translation: CASSLLDRDYGYTF.